This TCR beta chain was obtained from a study of shared clonotypes between healthy human individuals. About the research overall: Per donor, three plates held CD4 naive cells, three held CD4 memory, two held CD8 naive and one held CD8 memory.

Measured with immunoSEQ multiplex PCR; TCRdb has only the in-frame clones, and not every one. The profile shows around 2,100,000 clones, approximately 94% of them singletons. Terminally differentiated effector memory CD45RA+ cells were excluded from the naive CD8 cells, which were CD45RO-negative and positively selected for CCR7. The CDR3 contains 13 residues. Germline CDR1 reads SQVTM; CDR2 reads ANQGSEA. Trimming took off 3 bases at V and 2 bases at J, with 10 bases between the two ends. V and J are TRBV29-1 and TRBJ1-2; TRBD1 is a possible D gene (5 bases). Sample: naive CD8+ T cells sorted from blood. This TCR was sampled from a man younger than 30 in good health. The CDR3 loop is CSVDQTENYGYTF. The CDR3 coding sequence is TGCAGCGTTGATCAGACAGAGAACTATGGCTACACCTTC.